The 8 T cell receptor beta chains listed next were all sequenced from one sample in a study of beta chain features in type 1 diabetes. Study-level findings and limits: When Type 1 diabetes patients were examined, their TCRB CDR3s proved moderately but significantly shorter in all four CD4+ subsets.

What these receptors recognize is not known. Expressed TCRB transcripts were sequenced because the isolated RNA had all been reverse transcribed beforehand. TCRdb's copy holds only in-frame clones and misses some; the assay was immunoSEQ multiplex PCR. The table has approximately 600,000 clones, about an eighth seen once. Material for sequencing was naive CD4+ T cells from blood. The receptor set was obtained from a young man with type 1 diabetes.

In its sample, this clone was seen a few times. This specimen includes other DNA sequences encoding the same CDR3. The V and J genes are TRBV7-9 and TRBJ2-5, with 9 bases identical to TRBD1. V lost 5 bases to trimming and J lost 1 base; unmatched junction nucleotides: 2. The germline V gene has CDR1 SEHNR and CDR2 FQNEAQ (reference sequence). The CDR3 is 14 residues long. DNA of the CDR3: TGTGCCAGCAGCCTGACAGGGGGCCAAGAGACCCAGTACTTC. Translated: CASSLTGGQETQYF.

This chain uses TRBV6-5 with TRBJ1-2; unclear D gene. The CDR3 is 14 amino acids. Trimming pared 0 bases from V and 4 bases from J, leaving 9 bases between. Per the germline V gene, CDR1 is MNHEY and CDR2 is SVGAGI. CDR3 DNA sequence: TGTGCCAGCAGTTACTCAGGGTTTGGCTATGGCTACACCTTC. This codes for CASSYSGFGYGYTF.

This clone was observed a few times. This chain links TRBV11-3 with TRBJ2-4, with D hard to call. The germline V and J ends were trimmed by 4 bases and 9 bases, with 10 bases remaining between them. The CDR3 contains 12 residues. Germline CDR1 reads SGHNT; CDR2 reads YENEEA. The CDR3 sequence is CASSSESTIQYF. The CDR3 nucleotides are TGTGCCAGCAGCTCCGAAAGTACCATTCAGTACTTC.

This clone was seen more than once but under ten times. The CDR3: CASSSGGSVHNEQFF. The CDR3 nucleotides are TGTGCCAGCAGCTCCGGAGGATCCGTACACAATGAGCAGTTCTTC. V usage is TRBV7-2 and J usage is TRBJ2-1; TRBD2 might be the D (5 bases). CDR1 is SGHTA, CDR2 FQGNSA, per germline. The V and J ends lost 4 bases and 5 bases respectively, with 15 bases between them. The CDR3 spans 15 residues. The entire variable domain, with the rest obtained from reference TRBV7-2 and TRBJ2-1, is as follows: GAGVSQSPSNKVTEKGKDVELRCDPISGHTALYWYRQSLGQGLEFLIYFQGNSAPDKSGLPSDRFSAERTGGSVSTLTIQRTQQEDSAVYLCASSSGGSVHNEQFFGPGTRLTVL.

The rearrangement uses TRBV5-6 and TRBJ1-1; a possible D gene is TRBD1 (5 bases). The CDR3 is 16 residues long. The ends were cut back, 4 bases at V and 0 bases at J, with 16 bases in the middle. Germline-derived CDR1 and CDR2 are SGHDT and YYEEEE. The CDR3 sequence is CASSLGQGEVNTEAFF. For the CDR3, the DNA is TGTGCCAGCAGCCTCGGGCAGGGAGAGGTGAACACTGAAGCTTTCTTT.

V gene TRBV5-4 combines with J gene TRBJ2-3; 10 bases map to TRBD2. Germline CDR1 and CDR2: SGHNT and YYREEE (reference sequence). This CDR3 has 16 amino acids. J gave up 1 base and V 4 bases, and 6 bases lay outside the gene matches. CDR3 in DNA: TGTGCCAGCAGCCGCCCCACTAGCGGGGGCACAGATACGCAGTATTTT. Translated, it gives CASSRPTSGGTDTQYF.

This clone turned up a few times. This chain uses TRBV30 with TRBJ2-1, with a weak D call TRBD1 (6 bases). This CDR3 is 11 amino acids long. Per germline, CDR1 GTSNPN and CDR2 SVGIG (reference sequence). V dropped 7 bases and J dropped 4 bases, with 8 bases sitting between them. CDR3 protein: CALTGYNEQFF. CDR3 coding DNA: TGTGCCTTAACAGGGTACAATGAGCAGTTCTTC. The full variable domain, its missing parts supplied by reference TRBV30 and TRBJ2-1, is SQTIHQWPATLVQPVGSPLSLECTVEGTSNPNLYWYRQAAGRGLQLLFYSVGIGQISSEVPQNLSASRPQDRQFILSSKKLLLSDSGFYLCALTGYNEQFFGPGTRLTVL.

The CDR3 region is CASSILGGALNEQFF. CDR3 in DNA: TGTGCCAGTAGTATACTCGGGGGCGCTTTGAATGAGCAGTTCTTC. V gene TRBV19 combines with J gene TRBJ2-1; D tentatively fits TRBD1 or TRBD2 (6 bases each). V gave up 2 bases and J gave up 7 bases, with 15 bases separating them. CDR1 is LNHDA, CDR2 SQIVND, per germline (reference sequence). CDR3 size: 15 residues.